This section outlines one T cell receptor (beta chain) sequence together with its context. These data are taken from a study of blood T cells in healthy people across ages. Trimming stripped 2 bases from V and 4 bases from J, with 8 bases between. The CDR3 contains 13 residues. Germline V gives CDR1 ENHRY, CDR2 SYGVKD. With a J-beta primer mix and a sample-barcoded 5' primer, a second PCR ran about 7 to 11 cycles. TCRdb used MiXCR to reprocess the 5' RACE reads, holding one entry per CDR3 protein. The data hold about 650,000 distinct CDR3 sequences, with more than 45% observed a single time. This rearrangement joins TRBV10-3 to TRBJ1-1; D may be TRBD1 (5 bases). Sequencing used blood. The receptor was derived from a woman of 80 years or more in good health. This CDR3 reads CAISEQGSTEAFF. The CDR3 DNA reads TGTGCCATCAGTGAGCAGGGTTCCACTGAAGCTTTCTTT.